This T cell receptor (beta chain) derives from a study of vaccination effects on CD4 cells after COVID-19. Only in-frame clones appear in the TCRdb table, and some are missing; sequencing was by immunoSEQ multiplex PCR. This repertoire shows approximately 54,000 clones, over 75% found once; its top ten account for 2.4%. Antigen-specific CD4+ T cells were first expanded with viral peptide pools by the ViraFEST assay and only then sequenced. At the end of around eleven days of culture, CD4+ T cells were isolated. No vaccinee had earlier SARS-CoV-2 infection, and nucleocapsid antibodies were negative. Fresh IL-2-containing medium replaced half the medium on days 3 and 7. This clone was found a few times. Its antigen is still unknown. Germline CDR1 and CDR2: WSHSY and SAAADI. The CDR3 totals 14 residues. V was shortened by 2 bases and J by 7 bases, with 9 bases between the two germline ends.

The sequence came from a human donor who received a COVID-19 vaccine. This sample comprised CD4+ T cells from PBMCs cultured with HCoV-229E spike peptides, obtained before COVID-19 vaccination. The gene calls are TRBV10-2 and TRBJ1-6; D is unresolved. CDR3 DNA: TGCGCCAGCAGTGAGACACGGCTGAATTCACCCCTCCACTTT. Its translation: CASSETRLNSPLHF.